These T cell receptor beta chains were read from a single sample in a study of blood T cell repertoires in COVID-19. Sequencing was performed with immunoSEQ multiplex PCR; in TCRdb, only in-frame clones are kept and a portion is missing. The data hold some 120,000 clones, with around three quarters observed a single time. Material: peripheral blood. These TCRs come from a human donor in a cohort sampled during active COVID-19. Each CDR3 is given with its conserved first and last residue. Fields, in order: V gene, clone size, J gene, D gene, CDR3 protein, CDR3 DNA. A D gene is named only where the DNA matches it firmly. Expanded clones get a size class; other rows say once, few or many, or leave the size out.

TRBV5-1	NA	TRBJ2-7	NA	CASSARGHEQYF	TGCGCCAGCAGCGCCAGGGGCCACGAGCAGTACTTC
TRBV19	NA	TRBJ1-6	NA	CASSIAPTVWEHSPLHF	TGTGCCAGTAGTATAGCCCCGACAGTGTGGGAACATTCACCCCTCCACTTT
TRBV3-1/TRBV3-2	NA	TRBJ1-2	NA	CASSQEMAYGYTF	TGTGCCAGCAGCCAAGAGATGGCATATGGCTACACCTTC
TRBV2	NA	TRBJ2-2	TRBD2	CASSVQGLAGAGELFF	TGTGCCAGCAGTGTACAGGGACTAGCAGGAGCCGGGGAGCTGTTTTTT
TRBV3-1/TRBV3-2	once	TRBJ2-7	NA	CASSQDRSGRYEQYF	TGTGCCAGCAGCCAAGACCGAAGCGGACGCTACGAGCAGTACTTC
TRBV5-1	once	TRBJ2-5	TRBD2	CASNLAGNPQETQYF	TGCGCCAGCAACCTAGCGGGGAATCCGCAAGAGACCCAGTACTTC
TRBV19	NA	TRBJ2-2	TRBD1	CASSRDRGRGELFF	TGTGCCAGTAGCCGAGACAGGGGCAGGGGGGAGCTGTTTTTT
TRBV4-2	NA	TRBJ2-3	TRBD2	CASSLSPLMTSGGADTQYF	TGTGCCAGCAGCCTAAGCCCCCTCATGACTAGCGGGGGGGCAGATACGCAGTATTTT
TRBV5-1	NA	TRBJ1-1	NA	CASSPLSQGNTEAFF	TGCGCCAGCAGCCCACTTTCACAGGGGAACACTGAAGCTTTCTTT
TRBV9	few	TRBJ2-1	TRBD1	CASSTRGQAGSYNEQFF	TGTGCCAGCAGCACCAGAGGACAGGCAGGCTCCTACAATGAGCAGTTCTTC
TRBV4-1	NA	TRBJ1-4	NA	CASSQAWAEKLFF	TGCGCCAGCAGCCAAGCGTGGGCCGAAAAACTGTTTTTT
TRBV3-1/TRBV3-2	NA	TRBJ2-7	TRBD2	CASSLLWGGSYEQYF	TGTGCCAGCAGCCTACTCTGGGGGGGTTCCTACGAGCAGTACTTC
TRBV3-1/TRBV3-2	few	TRBJ1-2	NA	CASSQAADRVNGYTF	TGTGCCAGCAGCCAAGCGGCGGACAGAGTGAATGGCTACACCTTC
TRBV14	NA	TRBJ1-1	NA	CASSQRDSRGSEAFF	TGTGCCAGCAGCCAACGGGACTCCCGAGGGAGTGAAGCTTTCTTT
TRBV9	NA	TRBJ2-1	NA	CASSPGLRNEQFF	TGTGCCAGCAGCCCGGGACTTCGCAATGAGCAGTTCTTC
TRBV5-1	NA	TRBJ2-3	NA	CASSFGSLGDTQYF	TGCGCCAGCAGCTTTGGGTCACTAGGAGATACGCAGTATTTT